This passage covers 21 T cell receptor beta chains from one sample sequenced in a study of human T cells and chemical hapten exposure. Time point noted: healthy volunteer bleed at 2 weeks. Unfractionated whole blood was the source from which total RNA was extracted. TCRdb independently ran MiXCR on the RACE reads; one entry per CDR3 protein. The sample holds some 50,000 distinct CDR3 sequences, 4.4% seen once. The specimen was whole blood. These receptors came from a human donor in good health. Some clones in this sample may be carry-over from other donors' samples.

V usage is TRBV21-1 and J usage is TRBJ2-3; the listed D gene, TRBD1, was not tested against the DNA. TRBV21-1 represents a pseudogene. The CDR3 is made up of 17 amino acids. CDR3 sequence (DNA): TGTGCCAGCAGCATTTCTCCGGGACAGGGTCCGCGGGATACGCAGTATTTT. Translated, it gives CASSISPGQGPRDTQYF.

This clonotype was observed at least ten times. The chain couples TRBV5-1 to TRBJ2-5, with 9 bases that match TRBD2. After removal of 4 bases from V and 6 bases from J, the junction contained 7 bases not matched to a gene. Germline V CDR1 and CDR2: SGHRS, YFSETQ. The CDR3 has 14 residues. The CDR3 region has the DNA TGCGCCAGCAGCCTTCAGCGGGAGGAGAAGACCCAGTACTTC. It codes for CASSLQREEKTQYF.

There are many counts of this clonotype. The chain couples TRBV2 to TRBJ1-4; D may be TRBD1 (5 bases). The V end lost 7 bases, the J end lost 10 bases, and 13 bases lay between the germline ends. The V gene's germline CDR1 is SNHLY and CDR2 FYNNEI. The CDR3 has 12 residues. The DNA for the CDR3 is TGTGCCAGCATCATGGGGCCAGGAAAACTGTTTTTT. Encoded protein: CASIMGPGKLFF.

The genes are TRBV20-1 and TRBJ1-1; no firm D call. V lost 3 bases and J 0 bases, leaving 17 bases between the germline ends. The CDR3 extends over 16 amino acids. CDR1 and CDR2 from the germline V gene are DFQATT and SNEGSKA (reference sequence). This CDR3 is CSARAPIKQLNTEAFF. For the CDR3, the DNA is TGCAGTGCTAGGGCCCCTATCAAACAGCTGAACACTGAAGCTTTCTTT.

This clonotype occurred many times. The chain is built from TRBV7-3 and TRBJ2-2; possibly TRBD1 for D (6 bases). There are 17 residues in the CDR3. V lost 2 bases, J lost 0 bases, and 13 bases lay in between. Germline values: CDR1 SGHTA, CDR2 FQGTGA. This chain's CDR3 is CASSLAGQRANTGELFF. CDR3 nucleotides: TGTGCCAGCAGCTTAGCTGGACAGCGCGCGAACACCGGGGAGCTGTTTTTT.

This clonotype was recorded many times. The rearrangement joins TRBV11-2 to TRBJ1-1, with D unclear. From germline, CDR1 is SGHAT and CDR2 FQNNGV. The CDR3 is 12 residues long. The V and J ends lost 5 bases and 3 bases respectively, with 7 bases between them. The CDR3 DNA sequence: TGTGCCAGCAGCCACGGGCACACTGAAGCTTTCTTT. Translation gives CASSHGHTEAFF.

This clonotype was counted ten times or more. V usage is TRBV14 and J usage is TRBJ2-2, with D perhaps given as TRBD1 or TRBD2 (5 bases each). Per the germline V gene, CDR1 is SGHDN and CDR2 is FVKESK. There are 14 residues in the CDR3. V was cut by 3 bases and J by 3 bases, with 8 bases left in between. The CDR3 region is CASSQRGHTGELFF. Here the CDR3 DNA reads TGTGCCAGCAGCCAGAGGGGCCACACCGGGGAGCTGTTTTTT.

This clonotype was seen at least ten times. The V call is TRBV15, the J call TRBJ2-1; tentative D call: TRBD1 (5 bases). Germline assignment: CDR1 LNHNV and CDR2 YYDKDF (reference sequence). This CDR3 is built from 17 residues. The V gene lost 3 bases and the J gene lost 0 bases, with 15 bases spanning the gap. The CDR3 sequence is CATSSSSGWGSYNEQFF. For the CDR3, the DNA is TGTGCCACCAGCAGTTCCTCAGGGTGGGGCTCCTACAATGAGCAGTTCTTC.

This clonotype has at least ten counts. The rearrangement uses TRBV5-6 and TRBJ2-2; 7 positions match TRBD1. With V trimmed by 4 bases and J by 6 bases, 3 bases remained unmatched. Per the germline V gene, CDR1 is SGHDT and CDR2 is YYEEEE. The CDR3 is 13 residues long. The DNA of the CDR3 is TGTGCCAGCAGCGCTACAGGGGCCGGGGAGCTGTTTTTT. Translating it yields CASSATGAGELFF.

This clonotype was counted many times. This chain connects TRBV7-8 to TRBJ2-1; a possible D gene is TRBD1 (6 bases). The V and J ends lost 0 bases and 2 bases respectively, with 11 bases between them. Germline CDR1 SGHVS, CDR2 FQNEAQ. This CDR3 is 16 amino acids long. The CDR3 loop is CASSLALTGTYNEQFF. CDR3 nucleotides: TGTGCCAGCAGCTTAGCCCTAACAGGGACCTACAATGAGCAGTTCTTC.

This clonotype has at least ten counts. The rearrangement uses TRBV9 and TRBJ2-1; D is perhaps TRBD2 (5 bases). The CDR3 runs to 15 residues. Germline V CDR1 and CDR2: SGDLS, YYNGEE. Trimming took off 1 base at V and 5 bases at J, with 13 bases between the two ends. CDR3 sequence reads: CASSVSTTGNNEQFF. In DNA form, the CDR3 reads TGTGCCAGCAGCGTATCGACAACCGGGAACAATGAGCAGTTCTTC.

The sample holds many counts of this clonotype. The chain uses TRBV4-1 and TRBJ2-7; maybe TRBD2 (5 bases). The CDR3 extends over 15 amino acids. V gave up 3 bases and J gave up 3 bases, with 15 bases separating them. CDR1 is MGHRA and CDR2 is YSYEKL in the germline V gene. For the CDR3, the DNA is TGCGCCAGCAGCCAGCAGGACTCTAGCTACTACGAGCAGTACTTC. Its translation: CASSQQDSSYYEQYF.

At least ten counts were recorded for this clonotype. CDR3 nucleotides: TGCGCCAGCAGCTTGGCCCCGCGGGAAGATACGCAGTATTTT. Amino acid sequence: CASSLAPREDTQYF. The rearrangement joins TRBV5-1 to TRBJ2-3, with D perhaps matching TRBD2 (6 bases). The ends were cut back, 0 bases at V and 5 bases at J, with 10 bases in the middle. The CDR3 contains 14 residues. Germline V gives CDR1 SGHRS, CDR2 YFSETQ.

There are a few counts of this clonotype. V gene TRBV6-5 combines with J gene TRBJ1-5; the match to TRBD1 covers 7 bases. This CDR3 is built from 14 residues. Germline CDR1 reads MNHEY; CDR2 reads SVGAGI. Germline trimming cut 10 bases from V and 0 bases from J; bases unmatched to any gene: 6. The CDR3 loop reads CATGTVNSNQPQHF. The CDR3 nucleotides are TGTGCCACCGGGACAGTGAATAGCAATCAGCCCCAGCATTTT.

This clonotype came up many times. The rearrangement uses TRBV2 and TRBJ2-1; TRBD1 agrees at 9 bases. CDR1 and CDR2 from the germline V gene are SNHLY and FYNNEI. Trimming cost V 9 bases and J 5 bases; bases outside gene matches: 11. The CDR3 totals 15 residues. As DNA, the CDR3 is TGTGCCAGAACGACTAGGGACAGGGTCCACAATGAGCAGTTCTTC. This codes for CARTTRDRVHNEQFF.

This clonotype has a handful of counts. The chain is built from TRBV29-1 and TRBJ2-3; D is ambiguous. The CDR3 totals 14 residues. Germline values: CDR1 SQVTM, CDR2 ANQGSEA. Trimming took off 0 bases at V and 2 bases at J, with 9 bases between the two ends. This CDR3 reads CSVEEWLPTDTQYF. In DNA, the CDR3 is TGCAGCGTTGAAGAATGGCTCCCCACAGATACGCAGTATTTT.

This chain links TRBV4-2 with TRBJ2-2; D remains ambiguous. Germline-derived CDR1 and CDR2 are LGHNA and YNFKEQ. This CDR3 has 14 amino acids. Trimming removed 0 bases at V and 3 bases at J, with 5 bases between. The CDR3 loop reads CASSQDLYTGELFF. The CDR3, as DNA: TGTGCCAGCAGCCAAGACTTATACACCGGGGAGCTGTTTTTT.

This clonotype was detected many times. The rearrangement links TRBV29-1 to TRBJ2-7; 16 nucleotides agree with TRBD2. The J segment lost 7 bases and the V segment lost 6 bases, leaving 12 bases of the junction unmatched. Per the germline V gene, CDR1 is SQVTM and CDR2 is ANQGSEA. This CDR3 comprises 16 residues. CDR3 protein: CSVKPGTSGRAGEQYF. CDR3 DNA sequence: TGCAGCGTCAAACCCGGGACTAGCGGGAGGGCTGGAGAGCAGTACTTC.

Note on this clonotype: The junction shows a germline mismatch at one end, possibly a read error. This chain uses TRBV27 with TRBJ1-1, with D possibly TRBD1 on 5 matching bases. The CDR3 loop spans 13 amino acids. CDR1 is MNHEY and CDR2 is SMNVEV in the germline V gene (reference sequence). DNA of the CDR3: TGTGCCAGCAGTTTTGGGGCAGCCTCTATCGAAAGCTTT. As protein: CASSFGAASIESF.

The CDR3 protein is CASSQIGTGNSPLHF. The CDR3 coding sequence is TGTGCCAGCAGCCAAATAGGGACAGGGAATTCACCCCTCCACTTT. The chain employs TRBV3-1 and TRBJ1-6; 9 positions agree with TRBD1. The CDR3 has 15 amino acids. The germline gives CDR1 LGHDT, CDR2 YNNKEL (reference sequence). With 2 bases clipped from V and 7 bases from J, the junction kept 3 bases outside the gene matches.

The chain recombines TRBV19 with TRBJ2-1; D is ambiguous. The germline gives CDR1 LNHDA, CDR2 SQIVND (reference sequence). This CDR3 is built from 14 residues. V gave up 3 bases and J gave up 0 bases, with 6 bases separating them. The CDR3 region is CASSIEYSYNEQFF. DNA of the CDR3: TGTGCCAGTAGTATCGAGTACTCCTACAATGAGCAGTTCTTC.